This T cell receptor beta chain was obtained from a study of shared clonotypes between healthy human individuals. Study observations and caveats: The study found about 5% of naive CD4 clonotypes shared across several donors. Generation probabilities were higher for clonotypes shared across all four sorted-subset donors than for unshared ones.

The CDR3 consists of 15 residues. The V gene's germline CDR1 is LNHDA and CDR2 SQIVND (reference sequence). The V gene lost 5 bases and the J gene lost 4 bases, with 14 bases spanning the gap. Turning to this clone: No antigen is known for it.

Assay execution took place at the deep level. Sorted-subset replicate PCR reactions were performed with 150 to 200 ng DNA, corresponding to roughly 30,000 T cell genomes. Using immunoSEQ multiplex PCR, the repertoire was profiled, and TCRdb retains in-frame clones only, with some absent. The profile shows roughly 120,000 clones, approximately 70% of them singletons. The chain carries TRBV19 and TRBJ1-4; D remains unclear. Sequences were obtained from memory CD8+ T cells sorted from blood. Regarding subset: CD45RO+ cells pooled with CCR7-negative TemRA cells. The origin of this receptor is a woman aged 25 to 45 in good health. Here the CDR3 DNA reads TGTGCCAGTAGTGATGGAGAGGGAGGTAATGAAAAACTGTTTTTT. Protein product: CASSDGEGGNEKLFF.